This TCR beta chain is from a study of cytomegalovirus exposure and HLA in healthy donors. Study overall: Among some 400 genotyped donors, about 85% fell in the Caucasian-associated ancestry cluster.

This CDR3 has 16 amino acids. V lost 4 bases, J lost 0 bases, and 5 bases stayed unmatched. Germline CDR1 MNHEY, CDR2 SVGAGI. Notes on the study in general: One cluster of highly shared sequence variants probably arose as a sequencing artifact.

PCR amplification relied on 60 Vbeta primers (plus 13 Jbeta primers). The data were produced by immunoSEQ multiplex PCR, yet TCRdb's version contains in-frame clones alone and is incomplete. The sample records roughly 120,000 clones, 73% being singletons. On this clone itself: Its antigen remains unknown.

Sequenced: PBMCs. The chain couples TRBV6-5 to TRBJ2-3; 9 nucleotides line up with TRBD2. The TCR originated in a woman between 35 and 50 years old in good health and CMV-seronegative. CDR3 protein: CASSWVSGGSTDTQYF. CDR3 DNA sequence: TGTGCCAGCAGTTGGGTTAGCGGGGGCAGCACAGATACGCAGTATTTT.